This TCR beta chain was identified during a study of technical replicates of blood from a few donors. The V and J ends lost 2 bases and 4 bases, in that order; junction bases with no gene match: 5. The CDR3 loop spans 15 amino acids. Per the germline V gene, CDR1 is SGHDT and CDR2 is YYEEEE. Clones were sequenced by immunoSEQ multiplex PCR, and TCRdb holds only the in-frame ones, with some missing. The data hold tens of thousands of clones, with around 86% observed a single time. This chain connects TRBV5-6 to TRBJ1-3, with 8 positions matching TRBD1. The TCR sequence derives from a human donor in good health. Some clones in this sample may be carry-over from other donors' samples. The sequenced sample was PBMCs. CDR3 sequence: CASSLDRGKGNTIYF. Here the CDR3 DNA reads TGTGCCAGCAGCTTAGACAGGGGTAAAGGAAACACCATATATTTT.